This TCR beta chain appears in the sequencing data of a study of blood T cell repertoires in COVID-19 (dated by TCRdb to about 2020). Background on the whole study: Samples from collaborators originated in the United States, Italy and Spain and spanned both the acute and convalescent phases of COVID-19. Deeply sampled blood TCRbeta repertoires from subjects exposed to, actively infected with, or recovered from COVID-19 were included in the dataset. The material from the prospective study consisted of cDNA or gDNA derived from T cells, B-cell-depleted T cells, or PBMCs. Where HLA class I and class II types were available, the types were taken from metadata supplied by the sample provider, not from assay-based typing. The sample metadata nearly always contained a de-identified subject ID, COVID-19 status, age in years and sex. Samples were obtained from the ongoing ImmuneRACE study (first 160 participants) and from 950 to 1,500 subjects provided by 6 global collaborators. The repertoires were released in a freely available public database meant as a resource for research on the immune response to SARS-CoV-2. The paper's findings and limits, for the study overall: The quantity of clinical and demographic metadata differed by source and by participant and was supplied without curation.

TCRbeta CDR3 regions were amplified from genomic DNA by means of the immunoSEQ Assay, a bias-controlled multiplex PCR. Concerning the study's data processing: The number of nucleated cells in each sample was estimated from the amplification of reference gene primers within the assay. To quantify the absolute abundance of each unique TCRbeta CDR3 rearrangement, sequence reads were collapsed and filtered. For each sample, productive Simpson clonality was calculated as the square root of Simpson's diversity index over productive rearrangements. The table comes from immuneACCESS by way of TCRdb, which keeps in-frame sequences with V and J called. Part of the clones is missing from these tables; in studies checked, under half for an unresolved V gene and the rest for unknown reasons. V and J calls and clone size are copied from that table; D and trimming were computed from the DNA. The sample records approximately 300,000 clones, more than 75% of which are singletons. Roughly a tenth of the sample is taken by the ten largest.

A remark on this clone: What this receptor recognizes is not known. Per-base quality was not reported, and no clone a single base away is much larger than it.

CDR1 and CDR2 (SQVTM, ANQGSEA) derive from the germline V gene. The CDR3 starts with the cysteine, ends with the phenylalanine, and has 15 residues. This entry keeps only the CDR3 DNA: 45 bases, framed from base 1. V and J are trimmed by 4 bases and 0 bases, and the gene matches miss 5 bases of the junction. In the prospective study, participants were about 18 to 90 years old, resided in about two dozen geographic areas of the United States, and were enrolled through a virtual design. In the prospective study, cohorts were assigned on the basis of participant-reported clinical history obtained from a screening survey and a study questionnaire. Recovered participants in ImmuneRACE Cohort 3 were defined as having two consecutive negative NP/OP PCR tests, clearance from a healthcare professional, or resolution of symptoms. In the prospective study, whole blood, serum and a nasopharyngeal or oropharyngeal swab were collected from each participant by mobile phlebotomists. Additional blood draws and questionnaires over an approximately 2-month period could optionally be provided by prospective study participants. Before DNA extraction, prospective study blood samples were shipped either frozen or at room temperature.

The sequencing sample was made of PBMCs or T cells enriched from blood (not recorded which). The sequence came from a woman in her late teens or twenties who had recovered from COVID-19. The sequence links TRBV29-1 to TRBJ2-1; TRBD2 agrees with 8 junctional bases. At the DNA level, the sequence is TGCAGCGTTGTTGGCGGGAGGTCCTCCTACAATGAGCAGTTCTTC. This translates into CSVVGGRSSYNEQFF.